Listed below are T cell receptor beta chains from one sample, sequenced in a study of T cell changes during pregnancy in multiple sclerosis. Libraries were prepared by immunoSEQ multiplex PCR; TCRdb keeps only in-frame clonotypes and omits some of them. The sample lists tens of thousands of clones, roughly nine tenths occurring once. The sample here was CD4+ T cells from peripheral blood mononuclear cells, taken in the second trimester of pregnancy. These receptors were taken from a female donor in good health, enrolled as a control in a pregnancy study. The CDR3 runs from the conserved cysteine through the conserved F or W. A D gene is named only where the DNA matches it firmly. Only some rows state a clone size, as once, few, many or a class for expanded clones.

v_call	j_call	d_call	clone_size	cdr3_aa	cdr3_nt
TRBV18	TRBJ1-3	NA	NA	CASSPPSGAGNTIYF	TGTGCCAGCTCACCCCCTTCCGGGGCTGGAAACACCATATATTTT
TRBV25-1	TRBJ1-2	NA	NA	CASSESREYGYTF	TGTGCCAGCAGTGAATCTCGGGAGTATGGCTACACCTTC
TRBV18	TRBJ2-6	NA	NA	CASSPRQGSGANVLTF	TGTGCCAGCTCACCTCGGCAGGGCTCTGGGGCCAACGTCCTGACTTTC
TRBV19	TRBJ1-5	NA	NA	CASSTGFGNQPQHF	TGTGCCAGTAGTACCGGGTTCGGCAATCAGCCCCAGCATTTT
TRBV15	TRBJ1-4	NA	NA	CATSRVQFNEKLFF	TGTGCCACCAGCAGAGTACAATTTAATGAAAAACTGTTTTTT
TRBV18	TRBJ1-3	NA	few	CASSPREPASGNTIYF	TGTGCCAGCTCACCAAGGGAGCCAGCCTCTGGAAACACCATATATTTT
TRBV9	TRBJ2-5	TRBD2	NA	CASSQRASGPQETQYF	TGTGCCAGCAGTCAGAGGGCTAGCGGGCCCCAAGAGACCCAGTACTTC
TRBV5-1	TRBJ2-6	NA	NA	CASSLDSSGANVLTF	TGCGCCAGCAGCTTGGACAGCTCTGGGGCCAACGTCCTGACTTTC
TRBV7-9	TRBJ2-5	TRBD2	NA	CASSSSGGKPETQYF	TGTGCCAGCAGCAGTAGCGGGGGGAAACCAGAGACCCAGTACTTC
TRBV6-5	TRBJ1-1	NA	NA	CASSPRRAMNTEAFF	TGTGCCAGCAGTCCCCGCAGGGCCATGAACACTGAAGCTTTCTTT
TRBV30	TRBJ2-7	TRBD1	NA	CAWSGRTGSYEQYF	TGTGCCTGGAGTGGCCGGACAGGGTCCTACGAGCAGTACTTC
TRBV30	TRBJ1-5	NA	NA	CAWSREDQPQHF	TGTGCCTGGAGTCGGGAGGATCAGCCCCAGCATTTT
TRBV5-6	TRBJ2-2	NA	NA	CASSFSPDTGELFF	TGTGCCAGCAGCTTCTCCCCTGACACCGGGGAGCTGTTTTTT
TRBV12-2	TRBJ1-6	NA	NA	CASRTRQGVSNSPLHF	TGTGCAAGTCGCACGCGACAGGGGGTTAGCAATTCACCCCTCCACTTT
TRBV7-2	TRBJ1-1	NA	NA	CASSLVRFGTEAFF	TGTGCCAGCAGCTTAGTGAGGTTTGGCACTGAAGCTTTCTTT
TRBV18	TRBJ1-1	NA	few	CASSPYDTGGAVNTEAFF	TGTGCCAGCTCACCCTATGATACGGGTGGGGCCGTGAACACTGAAGCTTTCTTT
TRBV11-3	TRBJ1-1	NA	NA	CASSLGSGERTEAFF	TGTGCCAGCAGCTTAGGTTCGGGGGAGCGTACTGAAGCTTTCTTT
TRBV14	TRBJ2-7	NA	NA	CASSQTSLRNYEQYF	TGTGCCAGCAGCCAAACTAGCCTACGTAACTACGAGCAGTACTTC
TRBV5-1	TRBJ2-2	NA	NA	CASSTRSRDYPNTGELFF	TGCGCCAGCAGTACAAGATCCCGCGACTATCCGAACACCGGGGAGCTGTTTTTT
TRBV6-6	TRBJ1-2	TRBD1	NA	CASIDRGSYGYTF	TGTGCCAGCATCGACAGGGGGTCCTATGGCTACACCTTC